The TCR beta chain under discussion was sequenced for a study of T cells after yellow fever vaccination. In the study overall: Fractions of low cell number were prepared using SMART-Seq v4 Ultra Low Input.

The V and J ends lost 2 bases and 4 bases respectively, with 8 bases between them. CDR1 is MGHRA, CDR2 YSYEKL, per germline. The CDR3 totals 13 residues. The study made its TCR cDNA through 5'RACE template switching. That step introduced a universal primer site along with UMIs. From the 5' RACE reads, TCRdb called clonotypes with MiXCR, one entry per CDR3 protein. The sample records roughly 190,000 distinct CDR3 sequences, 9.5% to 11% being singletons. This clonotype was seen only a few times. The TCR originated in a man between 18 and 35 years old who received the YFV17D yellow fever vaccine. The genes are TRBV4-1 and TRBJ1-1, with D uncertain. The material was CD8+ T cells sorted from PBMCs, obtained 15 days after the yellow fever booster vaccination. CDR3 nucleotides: TGCGCCAGCAGCCAATTCCATGGCACTGAAGCTTTCTTT. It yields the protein CASSQFHGTEAFF.